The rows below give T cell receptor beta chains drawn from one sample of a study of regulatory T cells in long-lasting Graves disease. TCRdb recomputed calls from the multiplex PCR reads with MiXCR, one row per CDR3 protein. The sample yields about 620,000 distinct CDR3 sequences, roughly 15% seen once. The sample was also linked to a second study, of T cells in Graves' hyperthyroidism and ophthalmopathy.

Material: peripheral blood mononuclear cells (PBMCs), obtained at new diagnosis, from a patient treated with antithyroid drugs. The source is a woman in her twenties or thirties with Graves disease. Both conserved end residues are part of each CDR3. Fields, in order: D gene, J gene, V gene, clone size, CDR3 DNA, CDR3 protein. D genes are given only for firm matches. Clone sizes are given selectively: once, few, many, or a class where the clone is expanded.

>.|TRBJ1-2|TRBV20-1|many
TGCAGCAGCGGGGGTCAAAACTATGGCTACACCTTC
CSSGGQNYGYTF
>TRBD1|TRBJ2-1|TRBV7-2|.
TGTGCCAGCAGCCAAGACAGGGGACCGGGGATCTATGAGCAGTTCTTC
CASSQDRGPGIYEQFF
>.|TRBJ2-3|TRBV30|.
TGTGCCTGTGATAGAAGGAGCACAGATACGCAGTATTTT
CACDRRSTDTQYF
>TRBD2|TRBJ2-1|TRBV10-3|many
TGTGCCATCAGTGGGACTAGCGGCAATGAGCAGTTCTTC
CAISGTSGNEQFF
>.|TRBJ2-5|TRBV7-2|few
TGTGCCAGCAGCGCAGGGACACCCCAAGAGACCCAGTACTTC
CASSAGTPQETQYF
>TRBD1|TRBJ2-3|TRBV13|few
TGTGCCAGCAGCTTAGAAGGGACAGGGGGCATAAATACGCAGTATTTT
CASSLEGTGGINTQYF
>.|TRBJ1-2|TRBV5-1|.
TGCGCCAGCAGCTTGAGGCCGCCCGACCATGGCTACACCTTC
CASSLRPPDHGYTF
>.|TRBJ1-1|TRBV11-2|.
TGTGCCAGCAGCTTATTTACGGGAATAGGAACTGAAGCTTTCTTT
CASSLFTGIGTEAFF
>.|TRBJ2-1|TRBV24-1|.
TGTGCCACCAGTGATACTACCGGGACATCCTACAATGAGCAGTTCTTC
CATSDTTGTSYNEQFF
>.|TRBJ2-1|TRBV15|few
TGTGCCACCAGCAGAGCGGGAGAAACCCACAATGAGCAGTTCTTC
CATSRAGETHNEQFF
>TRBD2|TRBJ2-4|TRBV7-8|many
TGTGCCAGCAGCTTAGCCGGGACTAGCGGGAGGATGGGCATTCAGTACTTC
CASSLAGTSGRMGIQYF
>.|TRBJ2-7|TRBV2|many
TGTGCCAGCAGTGATCTCCCTTACGAGCAGTACTTC
CASSDLPYEQYF
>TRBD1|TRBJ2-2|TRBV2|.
TGTGCCAGCAGTCGCCTACCGGGACAGGGTACCGGGGAGCTGTTTTTT
CASSRLPGQGTGELFF
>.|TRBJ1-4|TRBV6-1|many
TGTGCCAGCAGCCTAGAAAGAAGACACCCTTTGAACAAACTGTTTTTT
CASSLERRHPLNKLFF
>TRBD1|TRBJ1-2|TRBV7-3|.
TGTGCCAGCAGCCCCGGGGGACAGGGGGCGGGAGGCTACACCTTC
CASSPGGQGAGGYTF
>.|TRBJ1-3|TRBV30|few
TGTGCCTGGAAAGCAATTAGGAGGATCAACTCTGGAAACACCATATATTTT
CAWKAIRRINSGNTIYF
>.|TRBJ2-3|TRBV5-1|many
TGCGCCAGCAGCTGGATCACAGATACGCAGTATTTT
CASSWITDTQYF
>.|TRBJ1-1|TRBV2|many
TGTGCCAGCAGTAAGGGTATAAATGTGAACACTGAAGCTTTCTTT
CASSKGINVNTEAFF
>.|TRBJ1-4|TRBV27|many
TGTGCCAGCAGTTCCCGGGCCTCGAAGGGGGAAAAACTGTTTTTT
CASSSRASKGEKLFF
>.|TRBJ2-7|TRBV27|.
TGTGCCAGCAGTTTAAGAGTCTTCTACGAGCAGTACTTC
CASSLRVFYEQYF
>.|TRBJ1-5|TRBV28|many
TGTGCCCTGGGGAGACAAAGCAATCAGCCCCAGCATTTT
CALGRQSNQPQHF
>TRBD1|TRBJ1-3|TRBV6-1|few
TGTGCCAGCAGCCCCAGGACAGGTTACTCTGGAAACACCATATATTTT
CASSPRTGYSGNTIYF
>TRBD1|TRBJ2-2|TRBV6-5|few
TGTGCCAGCAGTTACTTCGGGACAGGCACCGGGGAGCTGTTTTTT
CASSYFGTGTGELFF
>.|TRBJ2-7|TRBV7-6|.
TGTGCCAGCAGCTTAGTGACAGCTGGTGCGGAGCAGTACTTC
CASSLVTAGAEQYF
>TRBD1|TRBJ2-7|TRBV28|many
TGTGCCAGCAGTTTACGACAGGGAGCAGTGAACGAGCAGTACTTC
CASSLRQGAVNEQYF
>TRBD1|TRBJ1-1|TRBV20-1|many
TGCAGTGCCCCCCCGACAGGGATTATGAACACTGAAGCTTTCTTT
CSAPPTGIMNTEAFF
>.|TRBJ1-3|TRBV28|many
TGTGCCAGCAGTTTAAGTTTGGGACGGACCCTTTCTGGAAACACCATATATTTT
CASSLSLGRTLSGNTIYF
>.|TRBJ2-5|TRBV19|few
TGTGCCAGTAGTATAGGAGGGGCGGTACAAGAGACCCAGTACTTC
CASSIGGAVQETQYF
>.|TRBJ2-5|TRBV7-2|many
TGTGCCAGCAGCTCCGGGGTCCCCGGCCGGGAGACCCAGTACTTC
CASSSGVPGRETQYF
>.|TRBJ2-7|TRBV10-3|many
TGTGCCATCAGTGCGGAGCCCTACGAGCAGTACTTC
CAISAEPYEQYF
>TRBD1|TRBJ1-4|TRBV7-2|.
TGTGCCAGCAGCGGACGGGACAGGGGACGTGAAAAACTGTTTTTT
CASSGRDRGREKLFF
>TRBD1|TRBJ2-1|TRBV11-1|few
TGTGCCAGCAGCTCCGGACAGGGTAGCAATGAGCAGTTCTTC
CASSSGQGSNEQFF
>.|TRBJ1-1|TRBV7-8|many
TGTGCCAGCAGTACTCGGGCGTCGAACACTGAAGCTTTCTTT
CASSTRASNTEAFF
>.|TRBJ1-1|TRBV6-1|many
TGTGCCAGCAGTCCGTTCTCTCGCATGAACACTGAAGCTTTCTTT
CASSPFSRMNTEAFF
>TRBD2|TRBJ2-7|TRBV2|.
TGTGCCAGCAGAATCCTAGCGGGCTACGAGCAGTACTTC
CASRILAGYEQYF
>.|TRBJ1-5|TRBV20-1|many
TGCAGTGCTAGAGTCCAGGGGACCGGTAATCAGCCCCAGCATTTT
CSARVQGTGNQPQHF
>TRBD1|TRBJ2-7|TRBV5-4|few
TGTGCCAGCAGCCCAGGGACAGGCCCCTCCGAGCAGTACTTC
CASSPGTGPSEQYF
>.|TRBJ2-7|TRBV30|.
TGTGCCTGGAACCTGGGGTCCTCATACGAGCAGCACTTC
CAWNLGSSYEQHF
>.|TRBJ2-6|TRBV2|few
TGTGCCAGCAGAAGGGAGGTTTTATCGGTATTGTCCTCTGGGGCCAACGTCCTGACTTTC
CASRREVLSVLSSGANVLTF
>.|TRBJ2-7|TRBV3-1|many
TGTGCCAGCAGCGCTACTACAGCCTACGAGCAGTACTTC
CASSATTAYEQYF
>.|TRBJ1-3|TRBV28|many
TGTGCCAGCAGTTCGCGGACGGAATCCTCTGGAAACACCATATATTTT
CASSSRTESSGNTIYF
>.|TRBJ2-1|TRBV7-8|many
TGTGCCAGCAGTTGGAGGGACTCAATTTACAATGAGCAGTTCTTC
CASSWRDSIYNEQFF
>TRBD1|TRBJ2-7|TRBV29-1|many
TGCAGCGTTGTGGGACAGGGGACCTACGAGCAGTACTTC
CSVVGQGTYEQYF
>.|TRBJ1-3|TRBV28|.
TGTGCTGTAAAGAAATCCGGGAGGACCTCTGGAAACACCATGTATTTT
CAVKKSGRTSGNTMYF
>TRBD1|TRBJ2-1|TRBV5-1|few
TGCGCCAGCAGCCCGGTGGGACAGGGGGCGATTGAGCAGTTCTTC
CASSPVGQGAIEQFF
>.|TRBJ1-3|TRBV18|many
TGTGCCAGCTCACCTTCGGGACGAGACACCATATATTTT
CASSPSGRDTIYF
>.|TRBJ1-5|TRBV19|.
TGTGCCAGTAGTCTTAAGGCCCTCAGCAATCAGCCCCAGCATTTT
CASSLKALSNQPQHF
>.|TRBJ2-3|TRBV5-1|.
TGCGCCAGTAAACGGGACTCCCCTTCCGTAGATACGCAGTATTTT
CASKRDSPSVDTQYF